What follows are 15 T cell receptor beta chains derived from one specimen sequenced in a study of blood T cell repertoires in COVID-19. Data came from immunoSEQ multiplex PCR; TCRdb stores just in-frame clones and leaves some out. This table holds 150,000 to 200,000 clones, around 82% found once. The specimen sequenced was peripheral blood. The receptors shown here come from a human donor with acute or convalescent COVID-19. The donor label of this sample is uncertain.

This clone is a singleton in its sample. This chain uses TRBV18 with TRBJ1-3, with 8 bases lining up with TRBD1. Germline V gives CDR1 KGHSH, CDR2 LQKENI. This CDR3 has 16 amino acids. V was pared by 3 bases and J by 4 bases, with 8 bases of the junction left unmatched. CDR3 amino acids: CASSPTPTGEGNTIYF. The CDR3 coding sequence is TGTGCCAGCTCACCTACCCCGACAGGGGAGGGAAACACCATATATTTT.

The CDR3: CASNPQGGSSYEQYF. CDR3 coding DNA: TGTGCCAGCAACCCACAGGGCGGGAGCTCCTACGAGCAGTACTTC. The chain joins TRBV7-9 to TRBJ2-7; TRBD2 might be the D (7 bases). The CDR3 has 15 amino acids. V gave up 7 bases and J gave up 0 bases, with 16 bases separating them. In germline, CDR1 is SEHNR, CDR2 FQNEAQ (reference sequence). Drawing the rest from reference TRBV7-9 and TRBJ2-7, the complete variable domain is DTGVSQNPRHKITKRGQNVTFRCDPISEHNRLYWYRQTLGQGPEFLTYFQNEAQLEKSRLLSDRFSAERPKGSFSTLEIQRTEQGDSAMYLCASNPQGGSSYEQYFGPGTRLTVT.

The chain employs TRBV11-2 and TRBJ1-4; tentatively, D is TRBD1 (6 bases). This CDR3 has 16 amino acids. V dropped 5 bases and J dropped 0 bases, with 13 bases sitting between them. The germline V gene encodes CDR1 SGHAT and CDR2 FQNNGV. CDR3 in DNA: TGTGCCAGCAGCCCAGGACAGATTGCAACTAATGAAAAACTGTTTTTT. Protein product: CASSPGQIATNEKLFF.

V gene TRBV7-3 combines with J gene TRBJ2-3; TRBD2 matches 12 bases. The ends lost 5 bases at V and 5 bases at J; junction bases unmatched: 2. This CDR3 contains 14 residues. Germline V CDR1 and CDR2: SGHTA, FQGTGA. CDR3: CASSASGRGDTQYF. CDR3 nucleotide sequence: TGTGCCAGCAGCGCTAGCGGGAGGGGAGATACGCAGTATTTT.

In this sample, this clone turned up once. The V and J genes are TRBV5-1 and TRBJ2-6, with unresolved D. From germline, CDR1 is SGHRS and CDR2 YFSETQ. The CDR3 covers 17 residues. The V and J ends lost 5 bases and 0 bases respectively, with 15 bases between them. The CDR3: CASRVDISLSGANVLTF. CDR3 in DNA: TGCGCCAGCAGAGTTGACATTTCCCTCTCTGGGGCCAACGTCCTGACTTTC.

The rearrangement uses TRBV5-1 and TRBJ1-4; no reliable D call. CDR3 length: 15 residues. Trimming stripped 1 base from V and 3 bases from J, with 10 bases between. Germline assignment: CDR1 SGHRS and CDR2 YFSETQ. The CDR3 sequence is CASSLNFLANEKLFF. In DNA form, the CDR3 reads TGCGCCAGCAGCTTGAACTTTCTAGCTAATGAAAAACTGTTTTTT.

The V and J genes are TRBV4-1 and TRBJ2-7, with 7 bases identical to TRBD1. The V and J ends lost 4 bases and 4 bases, in that order; junction bases with no gene match: 7. CDR1 and CDR2 from the germline V gene are MGHRA and YSYEKL. CDR3 length equals 14 residues. In DNA, the CDR3 is TGCGCCAGCAGCCTCGGACAGGTAGGATACGAGCAGTACTTC. This codes for CASSLGQVGYEQYF.

The V and J genes are TRBV30 and TRBJ1-2; 9 positions agree with TRBD1. The V and J ends lost 2 bases and 8 bases, in that order; junction bases with no gene match: 12. The germline V gene has CDR1 GTSNPN and CDR2 SVGIG (reference sequence). The length of the CDR3 is 15 residues. This chain's CDR3 is CAWSRDRGSVGGYTF. CDR3 DNA sequence: TGTGCCTGGAGTCGTGACAGGGGGAGTGTGGGCGGCTACACCTTC.

This chain uses TRBV11-3 with TRBJ1-2, with 8 bases fitting TRBD1. Trimming at V came to 2 bases and at J to 7 bases, leaving 12 bases not matched to a gene. The germline V gene has CDR1 SGHNT and CDR2 YENEEA. The CDR3 spans 16 residues. Here the CDR3 DNA reads TGTGCCAGCAGCTTACGCCCCCGGACAGGGAGAGGTGGCTACACCTTC. Translated: CASSLRPRTGRGGYTF.

This chain links TRBV4-1 with TRBJ1-3; D not resolved. Germline V gene lookup returns CDR1 MGHRA and CDR2 YSYEKL. V was pared by 3 bases and J by 0 bases, with 6 bases between. This CDR3 is 14 amino acids long. The CDR3 DNA reads TGCGCCAGCAGCCAGGGCTACTCTGGAAACACCATATATTTT. As protein: CASSQGYSGNTIYF.

The V call is TRBV7-3, the J call TRBJ1-1; 12 bases are a match to TRBD1. V trimming: 3 bases; J trimming: 5 bases; junction bases outside the gene matches: 4. Looked up from germline, CDR1 is SGHTA and CDR2 is FQGTGA. The CDR3 covers 15 residues. CDR3 sequence reads: CASSLGQGARTEAFF. DNA for the CDR3: TGTGCCAGCAGCTTGGGACAGGGGGCAAGGACTGAAGCTTTCTTT.

The J gene is TRBJ2-1, the V gene TRBV10-3, with 10 positions matching TRBD2. The J segment lost 9 bases and the V segment lost 6 bases, leaving 14 bases of the junction unmatched. The CDR3 covers 16 residues. CDR1 is ENHRY, CDR2 SYGVKD, per germline. The CDR3 reads CAISRLDQREGSEQFF. CDR3 nucleotides: TGTGCCATCAGCCGGTTAGACCAGCGGGAGGGGAGTGAGCAGTTCTTC.

This clone turned up a few times. This chain links TRBV19 with TRBJ1-5, with TRBD1 identical over 12 bases. The CDR3 is 19 amino acids. Trimming removed 2 bases from V and 5 bases from J; junction bases left unmatched: 13. CDR1 and CDR2 from the germline V gene are LNHDA and SQIVND (reference sequence). CDR3 in amino acids: CASSITWGGDRGHDQPQHF. CDR3 DNA: TGTGCCAGTAGTATAACGTGGGGCGGGGACAGGGGGCACGATCAGCCCCAGCATTTT.

The chain carries TRBV5-6 and TRBJ2-6; 7 positions match TRBD1. CDR3 length: 17 residues. V lost 0 bases, J lost 0 bases, and 3 bases stayed unmatched. Germline V gene sequence: CDR1 SGHDT, CDR2 YYEEEE. The CDR3 loop is CASSLAGQRSGANVLTF. CDR3 DNA: TGTGCCAGCAGCTTGGCGGGACAGCGCTCTGGGGCCAACGTCCTGACTTTC.

The J gene is TRBJ1-1, the V gene TRBV2; D uncertain. The CDR3 totals 16 residues. CDR1 is SNHLY and CDR2 is FYNNEI in the germline V gene. Trimming pared 7 bases from V and 2 bases from J, leaving 20 bases between. CDR3 protein: CASIPLTSTSNTEAFF. The DNA of the CDR3 is TGTGCCAGCATCCCTTTGACTTCGACCTCAAACACTGAAGCTTTCTTT.